This T cell receptor (beta chain) was recovered during a study of OX40 agonist ivuxolimab in advanced cancers. Findings of the study overall: There was clonal expansion of CD4+ and CD8+ blood T cells by week 6 at 0.1 to 3.0 mg/kg. In CD8+ T cells, expanded clones were on average more numerous than in CD4+.

Losses at the gene ends were 5 bases for V and 2 bases for J; bases not matched to a gene: 6. Looked up from germline, CDR1 is SGHAT and CDR2 is FQNNGV. This CDR3 has 14 amino acids. This clone is a singleton in its sample. What it recognizes is unknown. TCRdb keeps only in-frame clones here, not all; method: immunoSEQ multiplex PCR. The profile shows about 140,000 clones, 90% of them singletons. This clonotype originated in an adult with an advanced solid tumor such as melanoma, head and neck, liver or kidney cancer. The chain is built from TRBV11-2 and TRBJ2-7; 7 nucleotides agree with TRBD2. The source was CD4+ or CD8+ T cells sorted from blood, collected in a trial of the OX40 agonist ivuxolimab. The CDR3 DNA reads TGTGCCAGCAGCCCGCGGACTAGAGCCTACGAGCAGTACTTC. Its translation: CASSPRTRAYEQYF.